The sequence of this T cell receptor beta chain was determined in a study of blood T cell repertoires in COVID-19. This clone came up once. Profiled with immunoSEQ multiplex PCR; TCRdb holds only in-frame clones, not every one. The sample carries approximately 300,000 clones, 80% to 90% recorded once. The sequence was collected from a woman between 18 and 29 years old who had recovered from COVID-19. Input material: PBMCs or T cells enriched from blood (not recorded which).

CDR3 nucleotides: TGTGCCAGTAGTAAACAGGGGGCTTACGAAAAACTGTTTTTT. Amino acids: CASSKQGAYEKLFF. The chain couples TRBV19 to TRBJ1-4, with 9 nucleotides matching TRBD1. The germline V gene has CDR1 LNHDA and CDR2 SQIVND (reference sequence). The CDR3 runs to 14 residues. V lost 4 bases and J lost 8; bases outside the gene matches: 5.